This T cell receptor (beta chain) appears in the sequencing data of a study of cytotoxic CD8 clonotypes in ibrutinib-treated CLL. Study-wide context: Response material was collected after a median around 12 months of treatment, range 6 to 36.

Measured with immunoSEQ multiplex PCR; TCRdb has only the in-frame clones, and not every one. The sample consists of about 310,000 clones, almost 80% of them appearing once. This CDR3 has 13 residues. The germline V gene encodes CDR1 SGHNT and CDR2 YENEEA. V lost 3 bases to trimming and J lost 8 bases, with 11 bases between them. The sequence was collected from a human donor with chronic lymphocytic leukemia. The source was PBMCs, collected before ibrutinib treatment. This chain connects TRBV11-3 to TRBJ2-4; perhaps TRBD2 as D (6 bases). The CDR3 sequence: CASSFGGEDIQYF. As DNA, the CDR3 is TGTGCCAGCAGCTTCGGTGGGGAGGACATTCAGTACTTC.